This TCR beta chain was found in a study of blood T cell repertoires in COVID-19. Using immunoSEQ multiplex PCR, the repertoire was profiled, and TCRdb retains in-frame clones only, with some absent. The sample yields around 400,000 clones, under 85% seen once. This CDR3 is 13 amino acids long. The J segment lost 6 bases and the V segment lost 5 bases, leaving 6 bases of the junction unmatched. Germline CDR1 reads GTSNPN; CDR2 reads SVGIG (reference sequence). The sample consisted of PBMCs or T cells enriched from blood (not recorded which). The J gene is TRBJ2-7, the V gene TRBV30; 11 bases map to TRBD2. This TCR came from a woman aged 45-60 years who had recovered from COVID-19. In DNA form, the CDR3 reads TGTGCCTGGCAACTAGCGGGAGAGGCCGAGCAGTACTTC. Translated, it gives CAWQLAGEAEQYF.